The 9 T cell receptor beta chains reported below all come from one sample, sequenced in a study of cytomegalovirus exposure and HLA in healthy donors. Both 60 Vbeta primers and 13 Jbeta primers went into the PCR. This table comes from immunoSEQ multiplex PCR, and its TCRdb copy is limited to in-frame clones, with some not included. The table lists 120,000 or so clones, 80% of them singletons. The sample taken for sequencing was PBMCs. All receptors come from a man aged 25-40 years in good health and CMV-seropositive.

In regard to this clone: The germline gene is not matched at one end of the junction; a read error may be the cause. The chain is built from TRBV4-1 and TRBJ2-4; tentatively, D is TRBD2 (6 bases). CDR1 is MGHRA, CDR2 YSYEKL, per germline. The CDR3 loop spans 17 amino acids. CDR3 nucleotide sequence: TGCGCCAGCAGCCAAGTCGTAGGAGGGAACGATAAAAACAGTCAGTACTTC. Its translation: CASSQVVGGNDKNSQYF.

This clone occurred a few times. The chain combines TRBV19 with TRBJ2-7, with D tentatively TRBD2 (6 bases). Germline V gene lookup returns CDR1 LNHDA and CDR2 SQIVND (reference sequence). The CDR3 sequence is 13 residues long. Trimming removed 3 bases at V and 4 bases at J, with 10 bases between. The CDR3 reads CASSIGGTYEQYF. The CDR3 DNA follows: TGTGCCAGTAGTATTGGGGGGACTTACGAGCAGTACTTC.

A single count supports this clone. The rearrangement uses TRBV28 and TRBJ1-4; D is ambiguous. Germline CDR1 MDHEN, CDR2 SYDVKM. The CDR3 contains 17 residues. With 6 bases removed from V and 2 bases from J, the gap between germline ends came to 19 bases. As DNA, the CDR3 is TGTGCCAGCAGGCCCCCTGCCAGGCACCATACTAATGAAAAACTGTTTTTT. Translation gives CASRPPARHHTNEKLFF.

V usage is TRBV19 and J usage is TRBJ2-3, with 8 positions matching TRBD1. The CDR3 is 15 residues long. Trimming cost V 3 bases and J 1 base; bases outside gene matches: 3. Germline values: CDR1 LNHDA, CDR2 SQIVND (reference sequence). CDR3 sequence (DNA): TGTGCCAGTAGTATCGAGACAGGGGGCACAGATACGCAGTATTTT. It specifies CASSIETGGTDTQYF.

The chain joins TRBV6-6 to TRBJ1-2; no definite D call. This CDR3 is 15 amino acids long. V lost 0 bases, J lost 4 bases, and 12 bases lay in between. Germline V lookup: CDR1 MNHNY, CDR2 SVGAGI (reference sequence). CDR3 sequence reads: CASSYSGGSSYGYTF. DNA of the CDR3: TGTGCCAGCAGTTACTCTGGAGGGAGCTCCTATGGCTACACCTTC.

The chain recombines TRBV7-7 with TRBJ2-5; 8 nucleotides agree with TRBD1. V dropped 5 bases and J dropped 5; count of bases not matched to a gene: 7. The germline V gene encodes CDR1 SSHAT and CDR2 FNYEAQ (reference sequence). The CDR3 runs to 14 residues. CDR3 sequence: CASSPDRGRETQYF. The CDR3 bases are TGTGCCAGCAGCCCCGACAGGGGACGGGAGACCCAGTACTTC.

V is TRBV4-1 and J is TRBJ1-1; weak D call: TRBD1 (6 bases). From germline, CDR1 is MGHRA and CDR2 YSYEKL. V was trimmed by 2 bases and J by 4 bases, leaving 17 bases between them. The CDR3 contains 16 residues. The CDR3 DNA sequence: TGCGCCAGCAGCCAACCGAGGCAGGGGCGAGGCACTGAAGCTTTCTTT. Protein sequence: CASSQPRQGRGTEAFF.

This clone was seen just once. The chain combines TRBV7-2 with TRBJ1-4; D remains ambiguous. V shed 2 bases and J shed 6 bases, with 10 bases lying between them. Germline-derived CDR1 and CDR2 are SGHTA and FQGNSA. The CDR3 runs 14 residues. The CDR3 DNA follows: TGTGCCAGCAGCTTAATGTCAGGCGATGAAAAACTGTTTTTT. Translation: CASSLMSGDEKLFF.

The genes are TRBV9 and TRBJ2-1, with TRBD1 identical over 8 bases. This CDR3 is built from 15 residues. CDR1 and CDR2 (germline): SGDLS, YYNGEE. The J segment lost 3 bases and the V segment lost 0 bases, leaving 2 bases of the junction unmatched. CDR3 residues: CASSVGTGRYNEQFF. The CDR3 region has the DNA TGTGCCAGCAGCGTAGGGACAGGGCGCTACAATGAGCAGTTCTTC.